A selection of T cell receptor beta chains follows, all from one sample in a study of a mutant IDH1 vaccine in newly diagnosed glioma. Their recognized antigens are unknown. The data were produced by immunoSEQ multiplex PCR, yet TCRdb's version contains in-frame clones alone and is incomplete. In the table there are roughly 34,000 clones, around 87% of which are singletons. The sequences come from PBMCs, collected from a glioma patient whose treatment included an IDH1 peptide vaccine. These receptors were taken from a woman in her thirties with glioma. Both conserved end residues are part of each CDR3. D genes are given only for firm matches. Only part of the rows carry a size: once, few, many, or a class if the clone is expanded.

CDR3: CASSEAIQSAYEQYF; DNA: TGTGCCAGCAGTGAAGCGATACAGAGCGCCTACGAGCAGTACTTC; V: TRBV2; J: TRBJ2-7; D: -; size: -; length: 15
CDR3: CASSFDGFQETQYF; DNA: TGTGCCAGCAGCTTTGATGGCTTTCAAGAGACCCAGTACTTC; V: TRBV7-7; J: TRBJ2-5; D: -; size: -; length: 14
CDR3: CASSQDPWTSLRANVLTF; DNA: TGCGCCAGCAGCCAAGATCCGTGGACTTCGCTGCGTGCCAACGTCCTGACTTTC; V: TRBV4-3; J: TRBJ2-6; D: -; size: -; length: 18
CDR3: CAWRGTGATVEAFF; DNA: TGTGCCTGGCGTGGGACAGGGGCAACCGTTGAAGCTTTCTTT; V: TRBV30; J: TRBJ1-1; D: TRBD1; size: -; length: 14
CDR3: CASSLVGDTQYF; DNA: TGCGCCAGCAGCTTGGTGGGGGATACGCAGTATTTT; V: TRBV5-1; J: TRBJ2-3; D: -; size: -; length: 12
CDR3: CASSPYTQPEGTQYF; DNA: TGTGCCAGCAGCCCTTATACTCAACCAGAGGGTACGCAGTATTTT; V: TRBV9; J: TRBJ2-3; D: -; size: -; length: 15
CDR3: CASRDTGRQYGYTF; DNA: TGCGCCAGCCGAGATACGGGGAGACAGTATGGCTACACCTTC; V: TRBV5-1; J: TRBJ1-2; D: -; size: -; length: 14
CDR3: CAWSVQSYEQYF; DNA: TGTGCCTGGAGTGTACAGTCCTACGAGCAGTACTTC; V: TRBV30; J: TRBJ2-7; D: -; size: -; length: 12
CDR3: CASSLGGASVTQYF; DNA: TGTGCCAGCAGCTTAGGGGGGGCCTCGGTGACCCAGTACTTC; V: TRBV7-2; J: TRBJ2-5; D: -; size: -; length: 14
CDR3: CASSVDGRSSYNSPLHF; DNA: TGTGCCAGCAGCGTAGATGGTCGTAGCTCCTATAATTCACCCCTCCACTTT; V: TRBV9; J: TRBJ1-6; D: -; size: -; length: 17
CDR3: CASSSPGPERTEAFF; DNA: TGTGCCAGCAGCTCACCGGGACCGGAACGGACTGAAGCTTTCTTT; V: TRBV11-2; J: TRBJ1-1; D: -; size: -; length: 15
CDR3: CASSTRTGDTEAFF; DNA: TGCGCCAGCAGCACCCGGACAGGTGACACTGAAGCTTTCTTT; V: TRBV5-1; J: TRBJ1-1; D: TRBD1; size: -; length: 14
CDR3: CASSSPVIRNSPLHF; DNA: TGTGCCAGCAGCTCCCCGGTTATTAGGAATTCACCCCTCCACTTT; V: TRBV7-2; J: TRBJ1-6; D: -; size: -; length: 15
CDR3: CASSPRPGYGYTF; DNA: TGTGCCAGCAGCCCCCGTCCGGGCTATGGCTACACCTTC; V: TRBV6-5; J: TRBJ1-2; D: -; size: few; length: 13
CDR3: CASSGEPGQKNYGYTF; DNA: TGTGCCAGCAGTGGGGAACCGGGACAGAAAAACTATGGCTACACCTTC; V: TRBV6-1; J: TRBJ1-2; D: TRBD1; size: -; length: 16
CDR3: CASSQHASNQPQHF; DNA: TGTGCCAGCAGCCAGCACGCGAGCAATCAGCCCCAGCATTTT; V: TRBV4-2; J: TRBJ1-5; D: -; size: -; length: 14
CDR3: CASSLAGDQETQYF; DNA: TGTGCCAGCAGTCTAGCGGGGGACCAAGAGACCCAGTACTTC; V: TRBV5-4; J: TRBJ2-5; D: TRBD2; size: -; length: 14
CDR3: CASRGTSGGDYEQYF; DNA: TGCGCCAGCAGGGGGACTAGCGGGGGGGACTACGAGCAGTACTTC; V: TRBV10-2; J: TRBJ2-7; D: TRBD2; size: -; length: 15
CDR3: CASSLRTGDTDTQYF; DNA: TGTGCCAGCAGTCTGCGGACAGGGGACACAGATACGCAGTATTTT; V: TRBV6-1; J: TRBJ2-3; D: TRBD1; size: -; length: 15
CDR3: CASSSWGQPYGYTF; DNA: TGTGCCAGCAGCTCGTGGGGACAGCCTTATGGCTACACCTTC; V: TRBV5-6; J: TRBJ1-2; D: TRBD1; size: -; length: 14
CDR3: CASSAFPGGAGNTIYF; DNA: TGTGCCAGCAGCGCATTCCCCGGGGGGGCTGGAAACACCATATATTTT; V: TRBV9; J: TRBJ1-3; D: -; size: -; length: 16
CDR3: CASSGGNPPRNTEAFF; DNA: TGTGCCAGCAGCGGGGGGAACCCGCCACGGAACACTGAAGCTTTCTTT; V: TRBV9; J: TRBJ1-1; D: -; size: -; length: 16
CDR3: CASSLTVGRPQETQYF; DNA: TGTGCCAGCAGCTTAACAGTTGGACGACCCCAAGAGACCCAGTACTTC; V: TRBV5-4; J: TRBJ2-5; D: -; size: once; length: 16
CDR3: CASSLNGGSNTGELFF; DNA: TGCGCCAGCAGCTTGAATGGCGGGTCGAACACCGGGGAGCTGTTTTTT; V: TRBV5-1; J: TRBJ2-2; D: -; size: -; length: 16
CDR3: CASSPGLVAPGELFF; DNA: TGTGCCAGCAGCCCGGGACTAGTGGCACCGGGGGAGCTGTTTTTT; V: TRBV2; J: TRBJ2-2; D: TRBD2; size: hyperexpanded; length: 15
CDR3: CASSSWSSGNTIYF; DNA: TGTGCCAGCAGCTCCTGGAGCTCTGGAAACACCATATATTTT; V: TRBV6-5; J: TRBJ1-3; D: -; size: -; length: 14
CDR3: CASSRTRSGDQPQHF; DNA: TGTGCCAGCTCGCGGACCCGATCTGGGGATCAGCCCCAGCATTTT; V: TRBV2; J: TRBJ1-5; D: -; size: -; length: 15
CDR3: CASRVYGDGNTEAFF; DNA: TGTGCCAGCAGGGTTTATGGGGACGGGAACACTGAAGCTTTCTTT; V: TRBV6-1; J: TRBJ1-1; D: -; size: -; length: 15
CDR3: CASTLKQKGRGYGYTF; DNA: TGTGCCAGCACCCTAAAGCAGAAGGGGCGCGGCTATGGCTACACCTTC; V: TRBV2; J: TRBJ1-2; D: -; size: -; length: 16
CDR3: CATWDGTSSYNSPLHF; DNA: TGTGCCACGTGGGACGGAACGAGCTCCTATAATTCACCCCTCCACTTT; V: TRBV19; J: TRBJ1-6; D: -; size: once; length: 16
CDR3: CASSLDAPGAGYGYTF; DNA: TGTGCCAGCAGCTTAGATGCCCCGGGGGCTGGCTATGGCTACACCTTC; V: TRBV7-2; J: TRBJ1-2; D: -; size: -; length: 16
CDR3: CASSFLQGDYGYTF; DNA: TGCGCCAGCAGCTTCCTACAGGGGGACTATGGCTACACCTTC; V: TRBV5-1; J: TRBJ1-2; D: TRBD1; size: -; length: 14
CDR3: CASTLAGANVLTF; DNA: TGTGCCAGTACCTTGGCTGGGGCCAACGTCCTGACTTTC; V: TRBV19; J: TRBJ2-6; D: -; size: -; length: 13
CDR3: CASSVATTGNEQYF; DNA: TGTGCCAGCAGCGTAGCTACGACAGGGAACGAGCAGTACTTC; V: TRBV9; J: TRBJ2-7; D: TRBD1; size: -; length: 14
CDR3: CASSSTLDRVGINEQFF; DNA: TGTGCCAGCAGCTCCACCCTGGACAGGGTAGGGATCAATGAGCAGTTCTTC; V: TRBV7-9; J: TRBJ2-1; D: TRBD1; size: -; length: 17
CDR3: CASSLRQANGELFF; DNA: TGCGCCAGCAGCTTGAGACAAGCAAACGGGGAGCTGTTTTTT; V: TRBV5-1; J: TRBJ2-2; D: -; size: -; length: 14
CDR3: CASTLAGYNYGYTF; DNA: TGTGCCAGCACCCTGGCGGGCTACAACTATGGCTACACCTTC; V: TRBV5-5; J: TRBJ1-2; D: -; size: once; length: 14
CDR3: CASSRDRDRNTEAFF; DNA: TGTGCCAGCAGCCGGGACCGGGACAGGAACACTGAAGCTTTCTTT; V: TRBV6-5; J: TRBJ1-1; D: TRBD1; size: -; length: 15
CDR3: CASSPGGEQYF; DNA: TGTGCCAGCAGCCCGGGGGGAGAGCAGTACTTC; V: TRBV7-9; J: TRBJ2-7; D: TRBD2; size: -; length: 11
CDR3: CASSQPWTGRGETQYF; DNA: TGCGCCAGCAGCCAACCTTGGACAGGGAGAGGTGAGACCCAGTACTTC; V: TRBV4-1; J: TRBJ2-5; D: TRBD1; size: -; length: 16
CDR3: CASSGRSSYEQYF; DNA: TGCGCCAGCAGTGGCAGGAGCTCCTACGAGCAGTACTTC; V: TRBV10-1; J: TRBJ2-7; D: -; size: -; length: 13
CDR3: CASSERTGAYGYTF; DNA: TGTGCCAGTTCTGAACGGACAGGGGCCTATGGCTACACCTTC; V: TRBV2; J: TRBJ1-2; D: TRBD1; size: -; length: 14
CDR3: CASSPPMWLQSYEQYF; DNA: TGTGCCAGCTCACCACCGATGTGGCTCCAAAGCTACGAGCAGTACTTC; V: TRBV18; J: TRBJ2-7; D: -; size: -; length: 16
CDR3: CASSLLSRGVNTEAFF; DNA: TGTGCCAGCAGTTTATTAAGCAGGGGGGTGAACACTGAAGCTTTCTTT; V: TRBV27; J: TRBJ1-1; D: TRBD1; size: once; length: 16
CDR3: CASSLSSDFEAFF; DNA: TGTGCCAGCAGTTTATCGTCGGACTTTGAAGCTTTCTTT; V: TRBV27; J: TRBJ1-1; D: -; size: -; length: 13
CDR3: CASSFEENTEAFF; DNA: TGTGCCAGCAGTTTTGAGGAGAACACTGAAGCTTTCTTT; V: TRBV6-5; J: TRBJ1-1; D: -; size: -; length: 13
CDR3: CASSQAITAGREQYF; DNA: TGCGCCAGCAGCCAAGCGATCACCGCAGGGCGCGAGCAGTACTTC; V: TRBV4-1; J: TRBJ2-7; D: -; size: -; length: 15